This T cell receptor beta chain was recorded in a study of neurological immune-mediated disorders. TCRdb reanalysed the 5' RACE reads using MiXCR and keeps one entry per CDR3 protein. The sample lists 90,000 to 150,000 distinct CDR3 sequences; roughly 3.2% were seen once. The V gene's germline CDR1 is SQVTM and CDR2 ANQGSEA. CDR3 size: 14 residues. Trimming left V 6 bases short and J 3 bases short, with 16 bases between. Sequencing was performed on PBMCs. V usage is TRBV29-1 and J usage is TRBJ2-3; no reliable D call. This receptor was identified in a woman under 40 with multiple sclerosis. CDR3 in amino acids: CSVVPPSGTDTQYF. For the CDR3, the DNA is TGCAGCGTCGTACCCCCATCTGGTACAGATACGCAGTATTTT.